The T cell receptor beta chain under discussion was sequenced for a study of cytomegalovirus exposure and HLA in healthy donors. Overall study context: HLA-typed donors contributed 80 million or so unique TCRs, which were held in an early data release. Study results and limitations: Cytomegalovirus-associated TCR beta chains were listed, numbering around 150.

The PCR was carried out with 60 Vbeta primers and 13 Jbeta primers. Repertoires were generated with immunoSEQ multiplex PCR, while TCRdb's copy carries only in-frame clones and drops some. There are 140,000 to 150,000 clones in the sample, with 0.85% to 1% held by the top ten. Concerning this clone itself: Its antigen is undetermined.

The CDR3 is 12 residues long. V lost 6 bases and J lost 8, with 8 bases in between. The germline V gene has CDR1 MNHNS and CDR2 SASEGT. Sequencing used PBMCs. This TCR came from a male donor in good health and CMV-seronegative. The chain links TRBV6-1 to TRBJ1-6; D gene uncertain. This CDR3 reads CASSVIDSPLHF. Here the CDR3 DNA reads TGTGCCAGCAGCGTTATCGATTCACCCCTCCACTTT.